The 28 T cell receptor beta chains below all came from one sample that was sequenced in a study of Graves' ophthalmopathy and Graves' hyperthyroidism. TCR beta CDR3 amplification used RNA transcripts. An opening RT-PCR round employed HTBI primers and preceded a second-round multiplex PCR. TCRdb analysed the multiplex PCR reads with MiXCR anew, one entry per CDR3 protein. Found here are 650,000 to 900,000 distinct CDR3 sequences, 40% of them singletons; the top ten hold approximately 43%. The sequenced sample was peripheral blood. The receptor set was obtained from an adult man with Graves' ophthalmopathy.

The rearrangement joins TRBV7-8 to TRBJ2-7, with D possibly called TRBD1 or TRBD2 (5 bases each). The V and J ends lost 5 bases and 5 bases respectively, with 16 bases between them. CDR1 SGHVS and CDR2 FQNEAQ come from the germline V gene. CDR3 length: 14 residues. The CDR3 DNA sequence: TGTGCCAGCAGCGCCGCCGGGACGGTCCACGAGCAGTACTTC. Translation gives CASSAAGTVHEQYF.

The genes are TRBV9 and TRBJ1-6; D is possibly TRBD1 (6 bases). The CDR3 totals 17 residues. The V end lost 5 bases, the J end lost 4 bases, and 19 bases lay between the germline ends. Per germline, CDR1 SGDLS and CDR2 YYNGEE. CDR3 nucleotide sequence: TGTGCCAGCAGTGAAGGAAAGGACAGACTTTATAATTCACCCCTCCACTTT. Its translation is CASSEGKDRLYNSPLHF.

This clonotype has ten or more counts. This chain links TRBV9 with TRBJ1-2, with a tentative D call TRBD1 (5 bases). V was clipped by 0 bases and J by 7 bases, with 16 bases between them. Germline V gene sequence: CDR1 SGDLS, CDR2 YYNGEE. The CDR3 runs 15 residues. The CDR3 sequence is CASSVEWQGGVGYTF. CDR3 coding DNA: TGTGCCAGCAGCGTAGAGTGGCAGGGCGGCGTTGGCTACACCTTC.

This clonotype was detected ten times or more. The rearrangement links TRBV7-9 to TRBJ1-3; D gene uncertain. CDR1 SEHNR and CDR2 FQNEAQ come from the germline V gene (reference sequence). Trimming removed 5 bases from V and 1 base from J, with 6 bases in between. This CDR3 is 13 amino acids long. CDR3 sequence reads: CASSQSSGNTIYF. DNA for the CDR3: TGTGCCAGCAGCCAGTCGTCTGGAAACACCATATATTTT.

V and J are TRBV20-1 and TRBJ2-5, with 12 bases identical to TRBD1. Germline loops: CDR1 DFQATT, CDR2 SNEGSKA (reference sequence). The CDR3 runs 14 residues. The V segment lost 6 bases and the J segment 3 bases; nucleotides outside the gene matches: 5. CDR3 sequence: CSAQGQGAEETQYF. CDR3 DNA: TGCAGTGCCCAGGGACAGGGGGCAGAAGAGACCCAGTACTTC.

Written as DNA, the CDR3 is TGCGCCAGCAGCCCGACGTTAAGGGGGGACGGTTCCTACGAGCAGTACTTC. Protein product: CASSPTLRGDGSYEQYF. The chain recombines TRBV4-3 with TRBJ2-7, with D perhaps assigned TRBD1 or TRBD2 (6 bases each). CDR1 is LGHNA, CDR2 YSLEER, per germline. Trimming removed 4 bases from V and 1 base from J, with 20 bases in between. The CDR3 is made up of 17 amino acids.

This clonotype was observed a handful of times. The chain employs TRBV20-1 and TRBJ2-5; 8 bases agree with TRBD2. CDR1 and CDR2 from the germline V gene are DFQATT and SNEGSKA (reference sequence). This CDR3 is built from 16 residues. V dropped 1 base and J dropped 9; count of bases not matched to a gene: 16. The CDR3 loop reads CSARGVARGGENSQYF. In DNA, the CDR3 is TGCAGTGCTAGAGGGGTCGCTCGGGGGGGTGAAAATTCCCAGTACTTC.

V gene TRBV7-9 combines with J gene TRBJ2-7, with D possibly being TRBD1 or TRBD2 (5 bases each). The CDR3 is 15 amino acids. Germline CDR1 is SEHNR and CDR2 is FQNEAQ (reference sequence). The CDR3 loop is CAQPPGRTLSYEQYF. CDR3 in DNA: TGTGCACAGCCCCCGGGACGGACCCTCTCCTACGAGCAGTACTTC. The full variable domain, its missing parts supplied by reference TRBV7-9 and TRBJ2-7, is DTGVSQNPRHKITKRGQNVTFRCDPISEHNRLYWYRQTLGQGPEFLTYFQNEAQLEKSRLLSDRFSAERPKGSFSTLEIQRTEQGDSAMYLCAQPPGRTLSYEQYFGPGTRLTVT.

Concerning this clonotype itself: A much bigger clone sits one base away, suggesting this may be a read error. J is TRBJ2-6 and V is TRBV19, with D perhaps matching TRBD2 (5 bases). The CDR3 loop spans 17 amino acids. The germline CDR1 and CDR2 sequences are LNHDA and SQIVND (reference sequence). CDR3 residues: CASRMRARSSGANVLTF. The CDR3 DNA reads TGTGCCAGTCGTATGAGGGCCCGAAGCTCTGGGGCCAACGTCCTGACTTTC.

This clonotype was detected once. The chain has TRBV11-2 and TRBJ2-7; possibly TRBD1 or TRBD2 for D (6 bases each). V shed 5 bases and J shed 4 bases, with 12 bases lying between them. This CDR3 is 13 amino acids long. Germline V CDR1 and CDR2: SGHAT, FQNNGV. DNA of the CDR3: TGTGCCAGCAGCGCCGGGGGCCGGTACGAGCAGTACTTC. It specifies CASSAGGRYEQYF.

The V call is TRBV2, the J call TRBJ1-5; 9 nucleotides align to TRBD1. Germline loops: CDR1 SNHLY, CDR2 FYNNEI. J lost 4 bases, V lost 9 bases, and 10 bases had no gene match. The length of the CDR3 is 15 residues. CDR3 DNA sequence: TGTGCCAGTAGTATAAGGGGACAGGGAAATCAGCCCCAGCATTTT. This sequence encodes CASSIRGQGNQPQHF.

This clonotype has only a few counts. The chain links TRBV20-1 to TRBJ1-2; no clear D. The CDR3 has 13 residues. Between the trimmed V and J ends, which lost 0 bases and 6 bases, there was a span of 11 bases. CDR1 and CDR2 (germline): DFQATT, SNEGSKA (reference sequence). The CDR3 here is CSARDRVGDGYTF. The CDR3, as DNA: TGCAGTGCTAGAGATCGAGTGGGCGATGGCTACACCTTC.

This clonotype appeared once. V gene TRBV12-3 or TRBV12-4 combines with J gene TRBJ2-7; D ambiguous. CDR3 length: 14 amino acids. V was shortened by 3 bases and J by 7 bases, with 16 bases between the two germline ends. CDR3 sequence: CASSFGDSAGEQYF. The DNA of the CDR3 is TGTGCCAGCAGTTTTGGTGATTCGGCCGGGGAGCAGTACTTC.

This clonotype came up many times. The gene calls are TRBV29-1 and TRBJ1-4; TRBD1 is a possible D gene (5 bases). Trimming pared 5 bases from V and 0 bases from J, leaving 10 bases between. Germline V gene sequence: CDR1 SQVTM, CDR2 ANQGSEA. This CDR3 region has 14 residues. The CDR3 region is CSVRTGATNEKLFF. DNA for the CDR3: TGCAGCGTTCGAACAGGAGCAACTAATGAAAAACTGTTTTTT.

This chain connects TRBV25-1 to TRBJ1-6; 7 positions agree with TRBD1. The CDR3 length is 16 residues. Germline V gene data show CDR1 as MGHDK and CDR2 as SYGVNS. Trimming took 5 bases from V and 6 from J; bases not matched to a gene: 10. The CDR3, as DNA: TGTGCCAGCAGTATCCGGGGACAGCCCGGTAATTCACCCCTCCACTTT. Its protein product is CASSIRGQPGNSPLHF. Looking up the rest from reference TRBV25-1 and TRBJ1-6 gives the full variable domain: EADIYQTPRYLVIGTGKKITLECSQTMGHDKMYWYQQDPGMELHLIHYSYGVNSTEKGDLSSESTVSRIRTEHFPLTLESARPSHTSQYLCASSIRGQPGNSPLHFGNGTRLTVT.

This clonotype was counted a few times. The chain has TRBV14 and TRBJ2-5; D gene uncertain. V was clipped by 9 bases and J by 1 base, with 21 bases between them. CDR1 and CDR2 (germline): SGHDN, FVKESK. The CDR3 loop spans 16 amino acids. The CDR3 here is CARSRHSRQIQETQYF. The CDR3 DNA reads TGTGCCAGGAGCAGGCATTCGAGGCAGATCCAAGAGACCCAGTACTTC. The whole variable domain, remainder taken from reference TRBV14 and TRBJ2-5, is EAGVTQFPSHSVIEKGQTVTLRCDPISGHDNLYWYRRVMGKEIKFLLHFVKESKQDESGMPNNRFLAERTGGTYSTLKVQPAELEDSGVYFCARSRHSRQIQETQYFGPGTRLLVL.

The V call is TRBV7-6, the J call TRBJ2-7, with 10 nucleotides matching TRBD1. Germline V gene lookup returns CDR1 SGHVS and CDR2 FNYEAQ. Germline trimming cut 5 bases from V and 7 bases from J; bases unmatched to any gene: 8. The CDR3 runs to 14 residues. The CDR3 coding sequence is TGTGCCAGCAGCCACCCGGGACAGGGGATAGAGCAGTACTTC. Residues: CASSHPGQGIEQYF. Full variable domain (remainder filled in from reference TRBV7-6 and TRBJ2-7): GAGVSQSPRYKVTKRGQDVALRCDPISGHVSLYWYRQALGQGPEFLTYFNYEAQQDKSGLPNDRFSAERPEGSISTLTIQRTEQRDSAMYRCASSHPGQGIEQYFGPGTRLTVT.

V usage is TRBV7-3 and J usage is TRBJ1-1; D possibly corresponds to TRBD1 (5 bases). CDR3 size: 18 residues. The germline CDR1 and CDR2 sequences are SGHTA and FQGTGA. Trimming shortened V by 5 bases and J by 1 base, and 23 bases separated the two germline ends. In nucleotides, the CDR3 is TGTGCCAGCAGCGATACAGTAAATTGGGGGATGGGGAACACTGAAGCTTTCTTT. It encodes CASSDTVNWGMGNTEAFF.

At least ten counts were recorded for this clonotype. The CDR3 spells CSVAGRGAQTEAFF. CDR3 in DNA: TGCAGCGTTGCGGGGCGGGGGGCTCAGACTGAAGCTTTCTTT. The chain employs TRBV29-1 and TRBJ1-1, with a tentative D call TRBD1 (6 bases). CDR1 and CDR2 (germline): SQVTM, ANQGSEA. CDR3 length: 14 residues. The ends were cut back, 4 bases at V and 5 bases at J, with 17 bases in the middle.

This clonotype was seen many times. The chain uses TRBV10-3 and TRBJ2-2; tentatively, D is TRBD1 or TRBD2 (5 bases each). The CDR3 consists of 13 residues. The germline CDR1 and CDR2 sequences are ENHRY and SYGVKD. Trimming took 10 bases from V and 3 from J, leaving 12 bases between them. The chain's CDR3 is CATGTGDTGELFF. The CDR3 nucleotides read TGTGCCACCGGGACCGGGGACACCGGGGAGCTGTTTTTT.

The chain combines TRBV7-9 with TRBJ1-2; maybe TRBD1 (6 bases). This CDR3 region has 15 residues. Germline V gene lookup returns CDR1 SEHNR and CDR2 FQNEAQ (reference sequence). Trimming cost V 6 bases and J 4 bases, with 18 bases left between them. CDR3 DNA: TGTGCCAGCAGACACCCCCGGGGGGGCACCTATGGCTACACCTTC. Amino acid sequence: CASRHPRGGTYGYTF. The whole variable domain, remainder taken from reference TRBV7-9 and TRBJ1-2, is DTGVSQNPRHKITKRGQNVTFRCDPISEHNRLYWYRQTLGQGPEFLTYFQNEAQLEKSRLLSDRFSAERPKGSFSTLEIQRTEQGDSAMYLCASRHPRGGTYGYTFGSGTRLTVV.

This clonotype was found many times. The DNA of the CDR3 is TGCAGCGCCGGAAATAGGACAGTCTCCGGCTACACCTTC. Translated, it gives CSAGNRTVSGYTF. This sequence joins TRBV29-1 and TRBJ1-2; D might be TRBD1 (6 bases). Trimming left V 7 bases short and J 8 bases short, with 20 bases between. The CDR3 spans 13 residues. CDR1 is SQVTM and CDR2 is ANQGSEA in the germline V gene.

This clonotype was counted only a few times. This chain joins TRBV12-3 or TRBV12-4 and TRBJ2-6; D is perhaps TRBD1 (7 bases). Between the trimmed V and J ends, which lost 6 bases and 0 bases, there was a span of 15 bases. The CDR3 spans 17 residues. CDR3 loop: CASSGGQLHSGANVLTF. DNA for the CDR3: TGTGCCAGCAGCGGGGGACAGCTTCACTCTGGGGCCAACGTCCTGACTTTC.

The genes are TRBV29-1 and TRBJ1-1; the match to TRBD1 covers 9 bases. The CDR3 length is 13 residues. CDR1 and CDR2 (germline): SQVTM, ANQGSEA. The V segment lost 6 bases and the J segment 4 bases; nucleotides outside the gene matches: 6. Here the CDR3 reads CSVGTGTGTEAFF. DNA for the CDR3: TGCAGCGTAGGGACAGGGACAGGCACTGAAGCTTTCTTT.

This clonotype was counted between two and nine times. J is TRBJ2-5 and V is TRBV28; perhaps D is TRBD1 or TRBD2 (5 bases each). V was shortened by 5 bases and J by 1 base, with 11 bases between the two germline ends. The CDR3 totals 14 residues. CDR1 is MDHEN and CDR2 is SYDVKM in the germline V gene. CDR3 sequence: CASSDPGTQETQYF. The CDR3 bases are TGTGCCAGCAGTGACCCGGGGACCCAAGAGACCCAGTACTTC.

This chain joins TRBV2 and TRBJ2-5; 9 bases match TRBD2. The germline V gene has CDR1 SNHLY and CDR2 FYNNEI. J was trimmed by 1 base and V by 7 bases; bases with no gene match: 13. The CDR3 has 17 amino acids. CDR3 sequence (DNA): TGTGCCAGCATGAACTGGAATCTAGCGGGAAGCCAAGAGACCCAGTACTTC. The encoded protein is CASMNWNLAGSQETQYF.

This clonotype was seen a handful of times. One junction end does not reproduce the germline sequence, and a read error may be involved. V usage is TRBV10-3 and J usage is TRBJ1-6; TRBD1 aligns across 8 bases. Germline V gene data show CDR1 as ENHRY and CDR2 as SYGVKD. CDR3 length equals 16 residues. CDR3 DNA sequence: TGTGCCAGCAGTTACGGCCAGGTGACAGGGGCTTCACCCCTCCACTTT. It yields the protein CASSYGQVTGASPLHF.

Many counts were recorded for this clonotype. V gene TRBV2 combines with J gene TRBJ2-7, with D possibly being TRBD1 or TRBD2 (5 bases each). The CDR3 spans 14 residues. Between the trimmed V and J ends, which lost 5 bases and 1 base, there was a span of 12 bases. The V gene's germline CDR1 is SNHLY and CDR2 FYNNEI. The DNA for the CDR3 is TGTGCCAGCAGTTCGGGACGCCTTTCCTACGAGCAGTACTTC. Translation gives CASSSGRLSYEQYF. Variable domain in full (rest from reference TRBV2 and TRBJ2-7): EPEVTQTPSHQVTQMGQEVILRCVPISNHLYFYWYRQILGQKVEFLVSFYNNEISEKSEIFDDQFSVERPDGSNFTLKIRSTKLEDSAMYFCASSSGRLSYEQYFGPGTRLTVT.